These 30 T cell receptor beta chains were sequenced from one sample in a study of shared clonotypes between healthy human individuals. Libraries were prepared by immunoSEQ multiplex PCR; TCRdb keeps only in-frame clonotypes and omits some of them. Of about 480,000 clones in the sample, around 74% were seen once. Material: PBMCs. These receptors were collected from a woman between 35 and 50 years old in good health. Some clones in this sample may be carry-over from other donors' samples.

The chain recombines TRBV9 with TRBJ2-1; D remains ambiguous. Trimming shortened V by 0 bases and J by 7 bases, and 11 bases separated the two germline ends. The germline gives CDR1 SGDLS, CDR2 YYNGEE. CDR3 length equals 14 residues. The CDR3 region has the DNA TGTGCCAGCAGCGTAGTCCCAACTCGGAATGAGCAGTTCTTC. Its protein is CASSVVPTRNEQFF.

This chain uses TRBV5-1 with TRBJ2-1, with TRBD1 as a possible D gene (7 bases). This CDR3 comprises 18 residues. V gave up 0 bases and J gave up 1 base, with 17 bases separating them. Germline CDR1 and CDR2: SGHRS and YFSETQ. The CDR3 spells CASSLEGQQLASYNEQFF. The CDR3 DNA reads TGCGCCAGCAGCTTGGAGGGACAGCAACTAGCATCCTACAATGAGCAGTTCTTC.

Of note for this clone: This sample includes further DNA sequences coding for the same CDR3. This chain connects TRBV7-9 to TRBJ2-7; D gene uncertain. The CDR3 totals 13 residues. Trimming left V 0 bases short and J 4 bases short, with 7 bases between. Germline V gene lookup returns CDR1 SEHNR and CDR2 FQNEAQ (reference sequence). The CDR3 coding sequence is TGTGCCAGCAGCTTAGCAGGAGTTTACGAGCAGTACTTC. Encoded protein: CASSLAGVYEQYF. Variable domain in full (rest from reference TRBV7-9 and TRBJ2-7): DTGVSQNPRHKITKRGQNVTFRCDPISEHNRLYWYRQTLGQGPEFLTYFQNEAQLEKSRLLSDRFSAERPKGSFSTLEIQRTEQGDSAMYLCASSLAGVYEQYFGPGTRLTVT.

The rearrangement links TRBV19 to TRBJ2-7; D might be TRBD2 (5 bases). This CDR3 has 11 residues. The germline V gene encodes CDR1 LNHDA and CDR2 SQIVND (reference sequence). Trimming shortened V by 6 bases and J by 7 bases, and 10 bases separated the two germline ends. CDR3 DNA sequence: TGTGCCAGTAGCTCGGGAATAGAGCAGTACTTC. This encodes CASSSGIEQYF.

The gene calls are TRBV2 and TRBJ2-7; TRBD1 might be the D (5 bases). There are 14 residues in the CDR3. V was pared by 6 bases and J by 7 bases, with 19 bases between. In germline, CDR1 is SNHLY, CDR2 FYNNEI. The DNA of the CDR3 is TGTGCCAGCAGCCGTCGGTCCGGACATTGGGAGCAGTACTTC. This translates into CASSRRSGHWEQYF. The full variable domain, rest sourced from reference TRBV2 and TRBJ2-7, is EPEVTQTPSHQVTQMGQEVILRCVPISNHLYFYWYRQILGQKVEFLVSFYNNEISEKSEIFDDQFSVERPDGSNFTLKIRSTKLEDSAMYFCASSRRSGHWEQYFGPGTRLTVT.

This rearrangement joins TRBV5-6 to TRBJ2-7; D perhaps matches TRBD1 (5 bases). The V end was cut by 7 bases, the J end by 2 bases, with 13 bases between. Germline V lookup: CDR1 SGHDT, CDR2 YYEEEE. The CDR3 covers 13 residues. The DNA for the CDR3 is TGTGCCAGCGATCGGCAAGGGGCCTACGAGCAGTACTTC. This encodes CASDRQGAYEQYF. The whole variable domain, filled in from reference TRBV5-6 and TRBJ2-7, reads DAGVTQSPTHLIKTRGQQVTLRCSPKSGHDTVSWYQQALGQGPQFIFQYYEEEERQRGNFPDRFSGHQFPNYSSELNVNALLLGDSALYLCASDRQGAYEQYFGPGTRLTVT.

This clone was seen only a few times. This chain joins TRBV7-3 and TRBJ2-2, with 7 positions matching TRBD1. The V segment lost 2 bases and the J segment 4 bases; nucleotides outside the gene matches: 7. CDR1 is SGHTA, CDR2 FQGTGA, per germline. The CDR3 extends over 16 amino acids. The CDR3: CASSLRGGKGTGELFF. CDR3 nucleotides: TGTGCCAGCAGCTTACGAGGGGGCAAGGGCACCGGGGAGCTGTTTTTT.

V usage is TRBV5-1 and J usage is TRBJ2-2; TRBD1 might be the D (6 bases). The V and J ends lost 4 bases and 4 bases respectively, with 17 bases between them. This CDR3 has 16 amino acids. The germline CDR1 and CDR2 sequences are SGHRS and YFSETQ. In DNA, the CDR3 is TGCGCCAGCAGCCCCAGACAGGTTGGGAGCACCGGGGAGCTGTTTTTT. Protein product: CASSPRQVGSTGELFF. The variable domain in full, completed from reference TRBV5-1 and TRBJ2-2, reads KAGVTQTPRYLIKTRGQQVTLSCSPISGHRSVSWYQQTPGQGLQFLFEYFSETQRNKGNFPGRFSGRQFSNSRSEMNVSTLELGDSALYLCASSPRQVGSTGELFFGEGSRLTVL.

This rearrangement joins TRBV9 to TRBJ1-5; the D is unclear. V lost 3 bases and J lost 6, with 13 bases in between. Germline lookup yields CDR1 SGDLS and CDR2 YYNGEE. The CDR3 is 14 amino acids. The CDR3 DNA sequence: TGTGCCAGCAGCGAGACCCCCACAAGTCAGCCCCAGCATTTT. Protein: CASSETPTSQPQHF.

The J gene is TRBJ2-3, the V gene TRBV21-1. TRBV21-1 is listed as a pseudogene. The CDR3 consists of 12 residues. For the CDR3, the DNA is TGTGCCAGCAGCAGGTTCACAGATACGCAGTATTTT. Translating it yields CASSRFTDTQYF.

V gene TRBV27 combines with J gene TRBJ2-1; the D is unclear. This CDR3 has 13 amino acids. Germline V gene lookup returns CDR1 MNHEY and CDR2 SMNVEV (reference sequence). Trimming took off 8 bases at V and 6 bases at J, with 14 bases between the two ends. The CDR3 DNA reads TGTGCCAGCGGCGTGTTGGGCCTCAATGAGCAGTTCTTC. Translated, it gives CASGVLGLNEQFF.

The V gene is TRBV10-3, the J gene TRBJ2-5, with D perhaps given as TRBD1 or TRBD2 (6 bases each). CDR3 size: 15 residues. Germline V gives CDR1 ENHRY, CDR2 SYGVKD. The V end lost 0 bases, the J end lost 5 bases, and 13 bases lay between the germline ends. CDR3 amino acids: CAISESGGTWETQYF. The DNA of the CDR3 is TGTGCCATCAGTGAGTCGGGGGGCACTTGGGAGACCCAGTACTTC.

In this sample, this clone turned up a few times. The chain has TRBV20-1 and TRBJ1-2; the match to TRBD1 covers 7 bases. Germline V gene lookup returns CDR1 DFQATT and CDR2 SNEGSKA (reference sequence). Trimming at V came to 6 bases and at J to 6 bases, leaving 4 bases not matched to a gene. The CDR3 contains 11 residues. The CDR3, as DNA: TGCAGTGCCGACAGGGAACATGGCTACACCTTC. Protein sequence: CSADREHGYTF.

This clone was counted once. The CDR3 sequence: CASSPNKAAGVGEQFF. The CDR3 DNA reads TGTGCCAGCAGCCCGAATAAGGCAGCGGGAGTAGGTGAGCAGTTCTTC. V and J are TRBV4-2 and TRBJ2-1; 8 nucleotides align to TRBD2. After removal of 4 bases from V and 9 bases from J, the junction contained 14 bases not matched to a gene. The CDR3 length is 16 residues. From germline, CDR1 is LGHNA and CDR2 YNFKEQ.

The chain joins TRBV5-1 to TRBJ1-1; the D is unclear. Germline V gene lookup returns CDR1 SGHRS and CDR2 YFSETQ. The CDR3 totals 13 residues. The germline V and J ends were trimmed by 0 bases and 4 bases, with 7 bases remaining between them. CDR3 nucleotide sequence: TGCGCCAGCAGCTTGGGGCCGCTCACTGAAGCTTTCTTT. Residues: CASSLGPLTEAFF. The full variable domain, its missing parts supplied by reference TRBV5-1 and TRBJ1-1, is KAGVTQTPRYLIKTRGQQVTLSCSPISGHRSVSWYQQTPGQGLQFLFEYFSETQRNKGNFPGRFSGRQFSNSRSEMNVSTLELGDSALYLCASSLGPLTEAFFGQGTRLTVV.

This clone was recorded a few times. V and J are TRBV19 and TRBJ1-1; 8 nucleotides match TRBD1. The CDR3 runs to 12 residues. Germline V gene lookup returns CDR1 LNHDA and CDR2 SQIVND (reference sequence). The V gene end was trimmed by 10 bases and the J gene end by 6 bases; junction bases not matched to a gene: 7. The CDR3 coding sequence is TGTGCCACCCATCAGGGGGCGGCTGAAGCTTTCTTT. Protein: CATHQGAAEAFF.

This clone was recorded a few times. The same CDR3 can be traced to other DNA sequences in this sample. V is TRBV5-1 and J is TRBJ2-5; D remains ambiguous. The CDR3 runs 11 residues. The V end was cut by 0 bases, the J end by 5 bases, with 2 bases between. In germline, CDR1 is SGHRS, CDR2 YFSETQ. CDR3 sequence: CASSLDETQYF. The CDR3 region has the DNA TGCGCCAGCAGCTTGGACGAGACCCAGTACTTC.

The rearrangement links TRBV10-2 to TRBJ1-2; D remains unclear. Germline loops: CDR1 WSHSY, CDR2 SAAADI. The CDR3 contains 15 residues. Deletions cut 1 base from V and 5 bases from J, with 14 bases between. The CDR3 coding sequence is TGCGCCAGCAGTGAGTTCCGGGCCAAGCCGTATGGCTACACCTTC. This encodes CASSEFRAKPYGYTF.

This sequence joins TRBV19 and TRBJ2-5; a weak D match, TRBD1 (5 bases). CDR1 and CDR2 from the germline V gene are LNHDA and SQIVND (reference sequence). This CDR3 contains 13 residues. The V end lost 2 bases, the J end lost 5 bases, and 9 bases lay between the germline ends. CDR3 sequence reads: CASSIIRAETQYF. DNA of the CDR3: TGTGCCAGTAGTATAATCAGGGCGGAGACCCAGTACTTC.

The chain is built from TRBV30 and TRBJ2-7; 7 bases map to TRBD2. The CDR3 contains 13 residues. CDR1 GTSNPN and CDR2 SVGIG come from the germline V gene (reference sequence). Trimming cost V 0 bases and J 2 bases; bases outside gene matches: 1. Here the CDR3 DNA reads TGTGCCTGGAGTGTGGGGGGGACCTACGAGCAGTACTTC. This sequence encodes CAWSVGGTYEQYF.

The chain couples TRBV6-1 to TRBJ2-3; perhaps D is TRBD1 or TRBD2 (6 bases each). The germline gives CDR1 MNHNS, CDR2 SASEGT. Trimming pared 1 base from V and 4 bases from J, leaving 15 bases between. This CDR3 has 16 residues. The CDR3 loop is CASSEVSGARADTQYF. DNA of the CDR3: TGTGCCAGCAGTGAAGTCTCGGGGGCTAGGGCAGATACGCAGTATTTT.

This clone was detected only a few times. Other DNA sequences of this sample code for an identical CDR3. The chain carries TRBV15 and TRBJ1-2; no firm D call. V was clipped by 0 bases and J by 1 base, with 6 bases between them. The germline gives CDR1 LNHNV, CDR2 YYDKDF (reference sequence). This CDR3 spans 14 amino acids. The CDR3 reads CATSRDRVNYGYTF. The CDR3 coding sequence is TGTGCCACCAGCAGAGATCGGGTTAACTATGGCTACACCTTC. The full variable domain, in which reference TRBV15 and TRBJ1-2 provide the parts outside the CDR3, is DAMVIQNPRYQVTQFGKPVTLSCSQTLNHNVMYWYQQKSSQAPKLLFHYYDKDFNNEADTPDNFQSRRPNTSFCFLDIRSPGLGDTAMYLCATSRDRVNYGYTFGSGTRLTVV.

This clone was counted once. The rearrangement joins TRBV4-3 to TRBJ1-4; 8 positions match TRBD1. The CDR3 consists of 15 residues. The trim removed 4 bases at V and 8 bases at J, leaving 9 bases unmatched. Germline V gene lookup returns CDR1 LGHNA and CDR2 YSLEER. Here the CDR3 DNA reads TGCGCCAGCAGCCCCCACAGGGGGTTGGGAGAAAAACTGTTTTTT. Residues: CASSPHRGLGEKLFF.

The rearrangement joins TRBV9 to TRBJ2-7; 7 bases align to TRBD1. V lost 3 bases and J lost 1; bases outside the gene matches: 4. The CDR3 covers 14 residues. CDR1 and CDR2 (germline): SGDLS, YYNGEE. Here the CDR3 reads CASSESGQSYEQYF. The CDR3 DNA sequence: TGTGCCAGCAGCGAATCGGGACAGTCCTACGAGCAGTACTTC.

This clone was counted a single time. The gene calls are TRBV2 and TRBJ1-4; weak D call: TRBD1 (6 bases). Per germline, CDR1 SNHLY and CDR2 FYNNEI. The ends were cut back, 8 bases at V and 0 bases at J, with 13 bases in the middle. The CDR3 sequence is 15 residues long. The CDR3 sequence: CASHWTVATNEKLFF. In DNA form, the CDR3 reads TGTGCCAGCCACTGGACAGTTGCAACTAATGAAAAACTGTTTTTT.

The chain's CDR3 is CASSLTDYSGNTIYF. CDR3 sequence (DNA): TGTGCCAGCAGTTTGACGGATTACTCTGGAAACACCATATATTTT. The chain has TRBV28 and TRBJ1-3; D is uncertain. Between the trimmed V and J ends, which lost 3 bases and 0 bases, there was a span of 9 bases. This CDR3 contains 15 residues. Per germline, CDR1 MDHEN and CDR2 SYDVKM.

This clone was detected a few times. The rearrangement uses TRBV30 and TRBJ1-5; D might be TRBD1 (5 bases). V lost 0 bases, J lost 7 bases, and 13 bases lay in between. Germline V gene data show CDR1 as GTSNPN and CDR2 as SVGIG (reference sequence). The CDR3 consists of 14 residues. CDR3 bases: TGTGCCTGGAGTGTTTATGGGGGTGGCCAGCCCCAGCATTTT. Amino acid sequence: CAWSVYGGGQPQHF.

The chain is built from TRBV29-1 and TRBJ2-5; D ambiguous. V was cut by 6 bases and J by 5 bases, with 16 bases left in between. This CDR3 is built from 13 residues. Per germline, CDR1 SQVTM and CDR2 ANQGSEA. CDR3: CSVSTGPGETQYF. The CDR3 coding sequence is TGCAGCGTCTCCACGGGCCCTGGGGAGACCCAGTACTTC.

The rearrangement joins TRBV7-9 to TRBJ2-1; D remains unclear. V dropped 6 bases and J dropped 7 bases, with 10 bases sitting between them. There are 12 residues in the CDR3. Germline values: CDR1 SEHNR, CDR2 FQNEAQ (reference sequence). The CDR3 nucleotides are TGTGCCAGCAGGAAGACCGCGAATGAGCAGTTCTTC. Amino acid sequence: CASRKTANEQFF.

The rearrangement uses TRBV30 and TRBJ1-1, with D hard to call. Between the trimmed V and J ends, which lost 1 base and 5 bases, there was a span of 8 bases. The CDR3 contains 12 residues. Germline CDR1 reads GTSNPN; CDR2 reads SVGIG (reference sequence). CDR3 protein: CAWSDVGTEAFF. CDR3 bases: TGTGCCTGGAGTGACGTCGGGACTGAAGCTTTCTTT.